A single sample is the source of the 24 T cell receptor beta chains below, sequenced in a study of shared clonotypes between healthy human individuals. Data came from immunoSEQ multiplex PCR; TCRdb stores just in-frame clones and leaves some out. The sample includes under 200,000 clones, roughly 91% seen only once; the top ten take 0.067%. The material sequenced was naive CD4+ T cells sorted from blood. Subset defined: CD45RA+ positively selected. Every receptor here comes from a woman aged 30 to 39 in good health.

The gene calls are TRBV11-2 and TRBJ2-5; 10 nucleotides align to TRBD2. CDR1 SGHAT and CDR2 FQNNGV come from the germline V gene. The CDR3 totals 15 residues. V was pared by 2 bases and J by 11 bases, with 11 bases of the junction left unmatched. The CDR3 here is CASSLSGLAYHQQYF. The CDR3 DNA sequence: TGTGCCAGCAGCTTATCGGGACTAGCGTACCACCAGCAGTACTTC.

The chain couples TRBV7-8 to TRBJ1-3; D gene ambiguous. V was cut by 5 bases and J by 0 bases, with 8 bases left in between. The length of the CDR3 is 14 residues. Germline CDR1 is SGHVS and CDR2 is FQNEAQ. CDR3 sequence reads: CASSPAVSGNTIYF. The CDR3 coding sequence is TGTGCCAGCAGCCCAGCCGTCTCTGGAAACACCATATATTTT.

This chain uses TRBV18 with TRBJ2-7; the D call may be TRBD1 or TRBD2 (5 bases each). Trimming removed 2 bases from V and 0 bases from J, with 14 bases in between. The CDR3 has 16 residues. Germline-derived CDR1 and CDR2 are KGHSH and LQKENI. CDR3 DNA: TGTGCCAGCTCACCAGTAAGCGGACAAAACTCCTACGAGCAGTACTTC. Translation: CASSPVSGQNSYEQYF.

The gene calls are TRBV7-6 and TRBJ2-7; 9 nucleotides align to TRBD1. The germline V gene encodes CDR1 SGHVS and CDR2 FNYEAQ. V shed 5 bases, J shed 9 bases, and the junction held 8 bases outside the gene matches. CDR3 size: 13 residues. The CDR3 DNA sequence: TGTGCCAGCAGCGCGGGACAGGGAGGTCGGCAGTACTTC. Translating it yields CASSAGQGGRQYF.

V gene TRBV5-1 combines with J gene TRBJ2-5; D remains unclear. The assigned J gene may be wrong: the sequence end matches TRBJ2-7 better. Germline CDR1 is SGHRS and CDR2 is YFSETQ. The CDR3 contains 13 residues. The CDR3 bases are TGCGCCAGCAGCTTGGCAAATGGCCCCGAGCAGTACTTC. It is translated as CASSLANGPEQYF.

The V gene is TRBV28, the J gene TRBJ2-2, with 7 bases that match TRBD2. The CDR3 extends over 15 amino acids. Germline loops: CDR1 MDHEN, CDR2 SYDVKM. The V segment lost 5 bases and the J segment 4 bases; nucleotides outside the gene matches: 7. The CDR3 sequence: CASSRLAGLTGELFF. The CDR3 DNA follows: TGTGCCAGCAGTCGATTAGCGGGCCTCACCGGGGAGCTGTTTTTT. Together with reference TRBV28 and TRBJ2-2, the CDR3 gives the full variable domain: DVKVTQSSRYLVKRTGEKVFLECVQDMDHENMFWYRQDPGLGLRLIYFSYDVKMKEKGDIPEGYSVSREKKERFSLILESASTNQTSMYLCASSRLAGLTGELFFGEGSRLTVL.

V usage is TRBV7-6 and J usage is TRBJ2-5; 7 bases line up with TRBD1. Germline V gene data show CDR1 as SGHVS and CDR2 as FNYEAQ. Trimming took 11 bases from V and 6 from J; bases not matched to a gene: 6. This CDR3 has 11 residues. CDR3 loop: CAPRGNKTQYF. For the CDR3, the DNA is TGTGCCCCCAGGGGGAATAAGACCCAGTACTTC.

The J gene is TRBJ2-3, the V gene TRBV29-1; TRBD2 might be the D (8 bases). Germline-derived CDR1 and CDR2 are SQVTM and ANQGSEA. The CDR3 loop spans 14 amino acids. Trimming cost V 7 bases and J 4 bases, with 18 bases left between them. The CDR3 DNA reads TGCAGCGCCGGGGGGGTGCAGGGGGCAGATACGCAGTATTTT. Translating gives CSAGGVQGADTQYF.

This chain joins TRBV28 and TRBJ2-3; 7 nucleotides line up with TRBD2. The CDR3 sequence is 12 residues long. The J segment lost 11 bases and the V segment lost 2 bases, leaving 4 bases of the junction unmatched. CDR1 is MDHEN, CDR2 SYDVKM, per germline. The CDR3 loop reads CASSLVAGKQYF. CDR3 coding DNA: TGTGCCAGCAGTTTAGTAGCGGGCAAGCAGTATTTT.

To note about this clone: Other DNA sequences in the same sample also yield this CDR3. This CDR3 is CASSLTGTSYEQYF. CDR3 nucleotides: TGCGCCAGCAGCTTAACAGGGACCAGCTACGAGCAGTACTTC. The V gene is TRBV5-1, the J gene TRBJ2-7; maybe TRBD1 (6 bases). CDR1 and CDR2 (germline): SGHRS, YFSETQ. The CDR3 is made up of 14 amino acids. Trimming stripped 2 bases from V and 3 bases from J, with 12 bases between.

The rearrangement uses TRBV18 and TRBJ1-4; TRBD1 is a possible D gene (5 bases). The CDR3 totals 15 residues. V gave up 0 bases and J gave up 3 bases, with 8 bases separating them. Germline CDR1 and CDR2: KGHSH and LQKENI. As DNA, the CDR3 is TGTGCCAGCTCACCACCAGGGGAGGCTAATGAAAAACTGTTTTTT. This translates into CASSPPGEANEKLFF.

This clone was detected only once. The chain couples TRBV5-1 to TRBJ2-7; D uncertain. Germline loops: CDR1 SGHRS, CDR2 YFSETQ. Trimming removed 0 bases from V and 3 bases from J, with 7 bases in between. The CDR3 is made up of 13 amino acids. In nucleotides, the CDR3 is TGCGCCAGCAGCTTGGGGCAGTACTACGAGCAGTACTTC. Translated: CASSLGQYYEQYF.

The chain couples TRBV30 to TRBJ2-5; D is uncertain. The J call is uncertain, as TRBJ2-7 better fits the DNA end. Germline V CDR1 and CDR2: GTSNPN, SVGIG (reference sequence). The length of the CDR3 is 13 residues. The CDR3 bases are TGTGCCTGGAGGTGGAGTGGTTCCTACGAGCAGTACTTC. It codes for CAWRWSGSYEQYF.

The sample holds one count of this clone. Written as DNA, the CDR3 is TGTGCCAGCAGTTACTCTCTGGCAAACTACGAGCAGTACTTC. Its protein is CASSYSLANYEQYF. This rearrangement joins TRBV6-5 to TRBJ2-5; D is unresolved. The J call could be wrong; TRBJ2-7 is a better fit for the DNA end. From germline, CDR1 is MNHEY and CDR2 SVGAGI. The CDR3 is 14 amino acids.

The V call is TRBV28, the J call TRBJ2-5, with D tentatively TRBD2 (6 bases). The J call may be mistaken, given a closer DNA end match to TRBJ2-7. Germline CDR1 and CDR2: MDHEN and SYDVKM. The length of the CDR3 is 14 residues. The CDR3 loop reads CASSLGLNSYEQYF. CDR3 coding DNA: TGTGCCAGCAGTTTGGGACTCAACTCCTACGAGCAGTACTTC.

The chain uses TRBV5-1 and TRBJ2-5; 12 nucleotides align to TRBD1. The J call is doubtful: the DNA matches TRBJ2-7 better. The germline V gene has CDR1 SGHRS and CDR2 YFSETQ. The length of the CDR3 is 15 residues. CDR3 sequence: CASSSGQGARAEQYF. The CDR3 DNA reads as TGCGCCAGCAGCTCGGGACAGGGGGCGCGCGCCGAGCAGTACTTC.

The CDR3 DNA sequence: TGTGCCAGCAGCTCCGGCCCGTCCTCCTACGAGCAGTACTTC. Translation gives CASSSGPSSYEQYF. The genes are TRBV11-2 and TRBJ2-7; D ambiguous. The CDR3 length is 14 residues. V was clipped by 4 bases and J by 0 bases, with 10 bases between them. The germline gives CDR1 SGHAT, CDR2 FQNNGV. The full variable domain, completed using reference TRBV11-2 and TRBJ2-7, is EAGVAQSPRYKIIEKRQSVAFWCNPISGHATLYWYQQILGQGPKLLIQFQNNGVVDDSQLPKDRFSAERLKGVDSTLKIQPAKLEDSAVYLCASSSGPSSYEQYFGPGTRLTVT.

The chain employs TRBV28 and TRBJ2-1; 13 nucleotides agree with TRBD2. The CDR3 contains 16 residues. Germline lookup yields CDR1 MDHEN and CDR2 SYDVKM. The V gene end was trimmed by 2 bases and the J gene end by 9 bases; junction bases not matched to a gene: 7. CDR3 nucleotides: TGTGCCAGCAGTTTAACAACTAGCGGGAGGGGCGGTGAGCAGTTCTTC. Its protein is CASSLTTSGRGGEQFF.

The chain combines TRBV19 with TRBJ2-1, with no clear D. Trimming left V 2 bases short and J 5 bases short, with 7 bases between. The CDR3 has 13 residues. CDR1 is LNHDA and CDR2 is SQIVND in the germline V gene (reference sequence). The CDR3 DNA reads as TGTGCCAGTAGTATAAAGGTTAACAATGAGCAGTTCTTC. Residues: CASSIKVNNEQFF.

This rearrangement joins TRBV29-1 to TRBJ1-1; tentatively, D is TRBD1 (5 bases). Trimming took off 1 base at V and 1 base at J, with 16 bases between the two ends. CDR3 length: 16 amino acids. Germline values: CDR1 SQVTM, CDR2 ANQGSEA. CDR3 DNA: TGCAGCGTTGAAGGCGTCCTTTGGGGGGAGAACACTGAAGCTTTCTTT. Translation: CSVEGVLWGENTEAFF.

The V and J genes are TRBV6-1 and TRBJ1-3, with a possible D match to TRBD1 (6 bases). Deletions cut 6 bases from V and 0 bases from J, with 9 bases between. The CDR3 extends over 14 amino acids. Germline lookup yields CDR1 MNHNS and CDR2 SASEGT. In DNA form, the CDR3 reads TGTGCCAGCAGAGACAGGTCCTCTGGAAACACCATATATTTT. Amino acid sequence: CASRDRSSGNTIYF.

The J gene is TRBJ1-2, the V gene TRBV5-1; 7 bases are a match to TRBD1. The CDR3 sequence is 15 residues long. Germline trimming cut 2 bases from V and 1 base from J; bases unmatched to any gene: 5. Germline assignment: CDR1 SGHRS and CDR2 YFSETQ. This CDR3 is CASSFSGQDNYGYTF. The CDR3, as DNA: TGCGCCAGCAGCTTTTCCGGACAGGATAACTATGGCTACACCTTC.

The rearrangement uses TRBV5-1 and TRBJ2-5; TRBD1 might be the D (5 bases). The assigned J gene may be wrong: the sequence end matches TRBJ2-7 better. Germline CDR1 is SGHRS and CDR2 is YFSETQ. The CDR3 runs 15 residues. The CDR3 DNA is TGCGCCAGCAGCTTGTTAGGGGCATACTCCTACGAGCAGTACTTC. It yields the protein CASSLLGAYSYEQYF.

This chain links TRBV28 with TRBJ2-5; 13 nucleotides align to TRBD2. The DNA end lines up better with TRBJ2-7; the J call may be wrong. Germline loops: CDR1 MDHEN, CDR2 SYDVKM. This CDR3 comprises 15 residues. CDR3 amino acids: CASTRTSGSKNEQYF. DNA for the CDR3: TGTGCCAGCACCCGGACTAGCGGGAGTAAAAACGAGCAGTACTTC.